This T cell receptor (beta chain) stems from a study of blood T cell repertoires in COVID-19. Turning to the study itself: Samples taken during acute and convalescent COVID-19 were collected in the United States, Italy and Spain. Sources were T cells, B-cell-depleted T cells, or PBMCs; the material itself was cDNA or gDNA.

In the source study's methods: Reference gene primer amplification gave nucleated cell count estimates. Some clones are missing from TCRdb's copy, which holds only in-frame ones; the method was immunoSEQ multiplex PCR. That table furnishes V, J and clone size, whereas the DNA furnished D and trimming. This table has roughly 230,000 clones, over 75% appearing once. V was pared by 6 bases and J by 5 bases, with 16 bases between. This CDR3 is built from 14 residues. CDR1 is ENHRY, CDR2 SYGVKD, per germline. The receptor was derived from a woman older than 75 with acute or convalescent COVID-19. The specimen was peripheral blood. The rearrangement uses TRBV10-3 and TRBJ1-1; D unresolved. The CDR3 loop reads CAIRLDEGRTEAFF. DNA of the CDR3: TGTGCCATCAGACTCGACGAGGGAAGGACTGAAGCTTTCTTT.